Sequencing of this T cell receptor beta chain was carried out in a study of cytomegalovirus exposure and HLA in healthy donors. General study results and limits: Overall, approximately 150 TCR beta chains were annotated as cytomegalovirus-associated. In a later analysis, HLA-associated TCR beta chains were more clonally expanded than equally common others.

PCR primers comprised 60 Vbeta and 13 Jbeta primers. Sequencing was performed with immunoSEQ multiplex PCR; in TCRdb, only in-frame clones are kept and a portion is missing. The profile shows about 73,000 clones, around 80% of them singletons. Regarding this clone: No antigen is known for it.

The CDR3 spans 13 residues. Germline V lookup: CDR1 SNHLY, CDR2 FYNNEI. Trimming pared 0 bases from V and 5 bases from J, leaving 5 bases between. This TCR derives from a male donor in good health and CMV-seronegative. The chain uses TRBV2 and TRBJ2-1; no reliable D call. The specimen sequenced was PBMCs. This chain's CDR3 is CASSEARHNEQFF. CDR3 DNA sequence: TGTGCCAGCAGTGAAGCGCGCCACAATGAGCAGTTCTTC. The whole variable domain, filled in from reference TRBV2 and TRBJ2-1, reads EPEVTQTPSHQVTQMGQEVILRCVPISNHLYFYWYRQILGQKVEFLVSFYNNEISEKSEIFDDQFSVERPDGSNFTLKIRSTKLEDSAMYFCASSEARHNEQFFGPGTRLTVL.